Presented here are 9 T cell receptor beta chains from one specimen sequenced in a study of technical replicates of blood from several donors. Using immunoSEQ multiplex PCR, the repertoire was profiled, and TCRdb retains in-frame clones only, with some absent. This sample has 60,000 or so clones, with approximately 87% found just once. The sample comprised PBMCs. The receptor set was obtained from a human donor in good health. Some clones in this sample may be carry-over from other donors' samples.

The rearrangement uses TRBV5-1 and TRBJ2-1; weak D call: TRBD2 (7 bases). Per the germline V gene, CDR1 is SGHRS and CDR2 is YFSETQ. This CDR3 has 14 residues. Trimming left V 5 bases short and J 8 bases short, with 17 bases between. CDR3 nucleotide sequence: TGCGCCAGCAGTCGTTCGGGGGGCTTCGATGAGCAGTTCTTC. This gives the protein CASSRSGGFDEQFF.

The genes are TRBV9 and TRBJ1-2; D remains unclear. This CDR3 is 14 amino acids long. The germline V gene encodes CDR1 SGDLS and CDR2 YYNGEE. Trimming pared 0 bases from V and 7 bases from J, leaving 13 bases between. Here the CDR3 DNA reads TGTGCCAGCAGCGTAGTATCCGGGGAGGGTGGCTACACCTTC. Translated: CASSVVSGEGGYTF.

The chain employs TRBV7-8 and TRBJ2-3; 11 bases are shared with TRBD2. There are 16 residues in the CDR3. Germline trimming cut 5 bases from V and 2 bases from J; bases unmatched to any gene: 6. CDR1 and CDR2 (germline): SGHVS, FQNEAQ. The CDR3 sequence: CASSPRLAGYTDTQYF. The CDR3 nucleotides are TGTGCCAGCAGCCCCCGACTAGCGGGGTACACAGATACGCAGTATTTT.

The CDR3 coding sequence is TGTGCCAGCAGGGGGACAGGGAGGTTCAACACTGAAGCTTTCTTT. This translates into CASRGTGRFNTEAFF. The J gene is TRBJ1-1, the V gene TRBV6-1; TRBD1 aligns across 9 bases. From germline, CDR1 is MNHNS and CDR2 SASEGT. V shed 6 bases, J shed 2 bases, and the junction held 7 bases outside the gene matches. The CDR3 runs to 15 residues.

The CDR3 DNA follows: TGTGCCAGTAGTATAGATATACAGACAAGTACCAGGAATCAGCCCCAGCATTTT. Translated: CASSIDIQTSTRNQPQHF. The V gene is TRBV19, the J gene TRBJ1-5; no clear D. The CDR3 totals 18 residues. Germline V gives CDR1 LNHDA, CDR2 SQIVND (reference sequence). Trimming shortened V by 0 bases and J by 4 bases, and 19 bases separated the two germline ends.

The chain employs TRBV9 and TRBJ1-2; D unclear. The germline V gene encodes CDR1 SGDLS and CDR2 YYNGEE. The CDR3 runs to 14 residues. V was cut by 0 bases and J by 5 bases, with 11 bases left in between. The CDR3 loop reads CASSVDGVGYGYTF. CDR3 DNA: TGTGCCAGCAGCGTAGACGGGGTAGGGTATGGCTACACCTTC.

V gene TRBV7-9 combines with J gene TRBJ2-1, with D possibly TRBD2 on 5 matching bases. This CDR3 has 12 amino acids. Between the trimmed V and J ends, which lost 3 bases and 9 bases, there was a span of 9 bases. Germline CDR1 and CDR2: SEHNR and FQNEAQ (reference sequence). The CDR3 loop reads CASSFSTTEQFF. Written as DNA, the CDR3 is TGTGCCAGCAGCTTCTCGACTACTGAGCAGTTCTTC.

V gene TRBV27 combines with J gene TRBJ2-3; 15 positions agree with TRBD2. Germline V gene sequence: CDR1 MNHEY, CDR2 SMNVEV (reference sequence). The CDR3 has 17 amino acids. V shed 6 bases, J shed 6 bases, and the junction held 10 bases outside the gene matches. The CDR3, as DNA: TGTGCCAGCAGCCAAGGACTAGCGGGAGGGCCGACCGATACGCAGTATTTT. It codes for CASSQGLAGGPTDTQYF.

The genes are TRBV7-6 and TRBJ2-3, with TRBD1 matching over 9 bases. The CDR3 has 12 residues. V lost 5 bases, J lost 10 bases, and 4 bases stayed unmatched. Germline CDR1 SGHVS, CDR2 FNYEAQ. The CDR3 protein is CASSTDRGAQYF. CDR3 sequence (DNA): TGTGCCAGCAGCACCGACAGGGGGGCGCAGTATTTT.